One sample yielded the 23 T cell receptor beta chains listed below, sequenced in a study of human T cells and chemical hapten exposure. A single record per CDR3 protein comes from TCRdb applying MiXCR to the RACE reads. The top ten hold about 4.2% of the sample, which has over 65,000 distinct CDR3 sequences, approximately 11% seen once. The sample's time point: patch test 1, 2 weeks after DPC sensitization. Treatment denoted: therapeutic diphenylcyclopropenone sensitization with weekly scalp DPC. The specimen comprised whole blood, sampled in connection with sensitization to the hapten diphenylcyclopropenone (DPC). These receptors all come from a woman between 45 and 65 years old with alopecia areata. Some clones in this sample may be carry-over from other donors' samples.

This clonotype occurred a few times. V usage is TRBV18 and J usage is TRBJ2-1; 8 positions match TRBD2. CDR3 length: 15 residues. Per germline, CDR1 KGHSH and CDR2 LQKENI. Trimming took 6 bases from V and 4 from J; bases not matched to a gene: 8. CDR3: CASSPRTSWYNEQFF. Written as DNA, the CDR3 is TGTGCCAGCTCCCCGAGGACTAGCTGGTACAATGAGCAGTTCTTC.

J is TRBJ1-2 and V is TRBV3-1; 7 bases line up with TRBD1. The CDR3 spans 14 residues. CDR1 LGHDT and CDR2 YNNKEL come from the germline V gene (reference sequence). The trim removed 6 bases at V and 0 bases at J, leaving 4 bases unmatched. CDR3 residues: CASSRQGTNYGYTF. Written as DNA, the CDR3 is TGTGCCAGCAGTCGACAGGGCACTAACTATGGCTACACCTTC. The whole variable domain, filled in from reference TRBV3-1 and TRBJ1-2, reads DTAVSQTPKYLVTQMGNDKSIKCEQNLGHDTMYWYKQDSKKFLKIMFSYNNKELIINETVPNRFSPKSPDKAHLNLHINSLELGDSAVYFCASSRQGTNYGYTFGSGTRLTVV.

V gene TRBV4-1 combines with J gene TRBJ1-1; D unresolved. V was pared by 6 bases and J by 1 base, with 9 bases between. The CDR3 runs 13 residues. Per germline, CDR1 MGHRA and CDR2 YSYEKL. The CDR3 bases are TGCGCCAGCAGGTATCGGTCGAACACTGAAGCTTTCTTT. This encodes CASRYRSNTEAFF.

This clonotype was recorded many times. The J gene is TRBJ1-5, the V gene TRBV12-5, with D perhaps matching TRBD1 (5 bases). V lost 6 bases, J lost 4 bases, and 16 bases lay in between. Germline CDR1 reads LGHNT; CDR2 reads FRNRAP. The CDR3 spans 15 residues. CDR3: CASGGGEAMNQPQHF. The CDR3 DNA reads TGTGCTAGTGGCGGAGGGGAGGCAATGAATCAGCCCCAGCATTTT.

This clonotype was detected many times. This rearrangement joins TRBV27 to TRBJ2-1; 9 bases agree with TRBD1. The V gene's germline CDR1 is MNHEY and CDR2 SMNVEV (reference sequence). The CDR3 runs to 17 residues. Germline trimming cut 2 bases from V and 0 bases from J; bases unmatched to any gene: 5. Here the CDR3 DNA reads TGTGCCAGCAGTTTACGTCAACAGGGGGCCTCCTACAATGAGCAGTTCTTC. Protein product: CASSLRQQGASYNEQFF.

This clonotype was recorded many times. The rearrangement joins TRBV20-1 to TRBJ2-7, with 8 bases lining up with TRBD1. J lost 0 bases, V lost 4 bases, and 5 bases had no gene match. Germline assignment: CDR1 DFQATT and CDR2 SNEGSKA (reference sequence). The CDR3 loop spans 14 amino acids. CDR3 nucleotides: TGCAGTGCTACGGACAGGGAGAGCTCCTACGAGCAGTACTTC. It yields the protein CSATDRESSYEQYF.

This clonotype was observed a handful of times. The chain employs TRBV5-1 and TRBJ2-3; no reliable D call. Germline lookup yields CDR1 SGHRS and CDR2 YFSETQ. CDR3 size: 13 residues. Trimming shortened V by 2 bases and J by 1 base, and 5 bases separated the two germline ends. The CDR3 spells CASSFGRTDTQYF. Here the CDR3 DNA reads TGCGCCAGCAGCTTCGGGCGCACAGATACGCAGTATTTT.

This clonotype was counted at least ten times. V and J are TRBV2 and TRBJ2-1; TRBD2 matches at 9 bases. V dropped 6 bases and J dropped 11; count of bases not matched to a gene: 11. Looked up from germline, CDR1 is SNHLY and CDR2 is FYNNEI. This CDR3 comprises 14 residues. The CDR3 nucleotides are TGTGCCAGCAGGGAGGGTAATAGCGGGAGAAAGCAGTTCTTC. It codes for CASREGNSGRKQFF.

In the case of this clonotype: The CDR3 end shows no conserved phenylalanine or tryptophan, and so a read error is likely. The J gene is TRBJ2-2, the V gene TRBV25-1; D remains unclear. Germline CDR1 reads MGHDK; CDR2 reads SYGVNS. The CDR3 totals 14 residues. V lost 4 bases and J lost 1, with 7 bases in between. The CDR3 loop reads CASSVRQNTGELFL. For the CDR3, the DNA is TGTGCCAGCAGTGTACGGCAGAACACCGGGGAGCTGTTTTTA.

The chain recombines TRBV5-1 with TRBJ1-2; the match to TRBD1 covers 7 bases. Germline loops: CDR1 SGHRS, CDR2 YFSETQ. This CDR3 is built from 15 residues. V lost 4 bases, J lost 4 bases, and 10 bases stayed unmatched. The CDR3 reads CASSPQQGMSYGYTF. The CDR3 nucleotides are TGCGCCAGCAGCCCGCAACAGGGGATGTCCTATGGCTACACCTTC.

A few counts support this clonotype. This chain links TRBV7-2 with TRBJ2-7; D is uncertain. The V end lost 3 bases, the J end lost 6 bases, and 12 bases lay between the germline ends. Germline V gene sequence: CDR1 SGHTA, CDR2 FQGNSA. The CDR3 length is 13 residues. CDR3 sequence (DNA): TGTGCCAGCAGCTTGGAGTCAGGTCGCGAGCAGTACTTC. This gives the protein CASSLESGREQYF.

The table lists this clonotype with many counts. J is TRBJ2-1 and V is TRBV12-3 or TRBV12-4; TRBD2 aligns across 10 bases. The CDR3 sequence is 14 residues long. With 4 bases clipped from V and 8 bases from J, the junction kept 5 bases outside the gene matches. CDR3 nucleotide sequence: TGTGCCAGCAGTTCCCTAGCGGGAGTGGATGAGCAGTTCTTC. It translates to CASSSLAGVDEQFF.

This clonotype was observed a few times. V usage is TRBV20-1 and J usage is TRBJ2-1; TRBD2 is a possible D gene (6 bases). Trimming left V 6 bases short and J 4 bases short, with 19 bases between. CDR3 length: 15 amino acids. Per the germline V gene, CDR1 is DFQATT and CDR2 is SNEGSKA (reference sequence). DNA of the CDR3: TGCAGTGCCACCCACCGGGACTGGGCGTACAATGAGCAGTTCTTC. It yields the protein CSATHRDWAYNEQFF.

The chain combines TRBV19 with TRBJ1-1; the match to TRBD1 covers 10 bases. Looked up from germline, CDR1 is LNHDA and CDR2 is SQIVND (reference sequence). This CDR3 is 15 amino acids long. The V gene end was trimmed by 5 bases and the J gene end by 2 bases; junction bases not matched to a gene: 5. Here the CDR3 reads CASSADRGRNTEAFF. CDR3 nucleotide sequence: TGTGCCAGTAGTGCAGACAGGGGGCGCAACACTGAAGCTTTCTTT.

The J gene is TRBJ2-2, the V gene TRBV3-1, with 7 bases fitting TRBD1. CDR1 LGHDT and CDR2 YNNKEL come from the germline V gene (reference sequence). This CDR3 region has 14 residues. The V gene end was trimmed by 4 bases and the J gene end by 4 bases; junction bases not matched to a gene: 3. CDR3 sequence reads: CASSRQGSTGELFF. The DNA of the CDR3 is TGTGCCAGCAGCCGACAGGGTAGCACCGGGGAGCTGTTTTTT.

This clonotype was seen more than once but under ten times. The CDR3 loop reads CAISESRRSGNTIYF. The CDR3 DNA follows: TGTGCCATCAGTGAGTCACGGCGATCTGGAAACACCATATATTTT. This rearrangement joins TRBV10-3 to TRBJ1-3; unclear D gene. Deletions cut 0 bases from V and 1 base from J, with 7 bases between. Germline values: CDR1 ENHRY, CDR2 SYGVKD. This CDR3 contains 15 residues.

The chain joins TRBV7-2 to TRBJ2-7; the match to TRBD1 covers 7 bases. The V and J ends lost 3 bases and 2 bases, in that order; junction bases with no gene match: 10. Germline V lookup: CDR1 SGHTA, CDR2 FQGNSA. The CDR3 spans 16 residues. In DNA form, the CDR3 reads TGTGCCAGCAGCTTCCCCACAGGGGCCCCACCCTACGAGCAGTACTTC. Translated, it gives CASSFPTGAPPYEQYF. Full variable domain (missing parts from reference TRBV7-2 and TRBJ2-7): GAGVSQSPSNKVTEKGKDVELRCDPISGHTALYWYRQSLGQGLEFLIYFQGNSAPDKSGLPSDRFSAERTGGSVSTLTIQRTQQEDSAVYLCASSFPTGAPPYEQYFGPGTRLTVT.

This clonotype was counted between two and nine times. The chain carries TRBV7-9 and TRBJ1-5, with D possibly TRBD1 on 5 matching bases. Germline-derived CDR1 and CDR2 are SEHNR and FQNEAQ (reference sequence). The CDR3 totals 14 residues. V lost 5 bases to trimming and J lost 2 bases, with 10 bases between them. The CDR3 DNA sequence: TGTGCCAGCAGCCTAGAACAGGGCAATCAGCCCCAGCATTTT. Translation gives CASSLEQGNQPQHF.

This clonotype was observed a handful of times. CDR3 residues: CASSGTNTNEKLFF. The CDR3 DNA reads as TGTGCCAGCAGTGGGACGAATACTAATGAAAAACTGTTTTTT. The chain employs TRBV12-3 or TRBV12-4 and TRBJ1-4; D is perhaps TRBD1 (5 bases). V lost 5 bases and J lost 2, with 9 bases in between. CDR3 length: 14 residues.

For this clonotype: Sequence at one end of the junction differs from germline and may be a read error. CDR3: CASSLAGKETQYF. The CDR3 DNA is TGTGCCAGCAGTCTAGCGGGGAAAGAGACCCAGTACTTC. The V call is TRBV12-3 or TRBV12-4, the J call TRBJ2-5, with TRBD2 matching over 9 bases. The CDR3 spans 13 residues.

This clonotype was detected ten times or more. The chain is built from TRBV7-2 and TRBJ2-2, with 13 nucleotides matching TRBD2. This CDR3 has 17 amino acids. In germline, CDR1 is SGHTA, CDR2 FQGNSA. With 4 bases clipped from V and 6 bases from J, the junction kept 8 bases outside the gene matches. The CDR3 is CASSSPGLAGPAGELFF. CDR3 DNA: TGTGCCAGCAGCTCCCCGGGACTAGCGGGACCGGCCGGGGAGCTGTTTTTT.

This chain links TRBV7-2 with TRBJ2-1, with 7 bases aligning to TRBD2. V lost 6 bases, J lost 0 bases, and 5 bases stayed unmatched. Germline CDR1 and CDR2: SGHTA and FQGNSA. The length of the CDR3 is 15 residues. In nucleotides, the CDR3 is TGTGCCAGCAGGGCTCGCGGGAGCTCCTACAATGAGCAGTTCTTC. It encodes CASRARGSSYNEQFF.

This clonotype was picked up one time. The chain combines TRBV5-1 with TRBJ1-2; unclear D gene. The CDR3 length is 14 residues. Trimming shortened V by 0 bases and J by 0 bases, and 6 bases separated the two germline ends. Germline CDR1 and CDR2: SGHRS and YFSETQ. CDR3 sequence (DNA): TGCGCCAGCAGCTTGGCTGCAGCTAACTATGGCTACACCTTC. Translated: CASSLAAANYGYTF.